The sequence of this T cell receptor beta chain was determined in a study of cytomegalovirus exposure and HLA in healthy donors (dated by TCRdb to about 2017). Context from the whole study: An earlier analysis of approximately 550 of the donors reported approximately 290 Gb of sequence data and some 120 million unique TCR beta sequences from some 180 million T cells. Every discovery cohort repertoire had been produced on one sequencing platform. The later analysis used no new phenotypic data to find candidate immune exposures, relying instead on TCR beta sequences and their occurrence across donors. In addition to the first cohort of approximately 670 subjects, a separate validation cohort of 120 different subjects was used. The aim of the study was to test whether cataloging public T cell receptors could identify signatures of past pathogen exposure. An early release that covered roughly 600 HLA-typed donors contained approximately 300 gigabases of sequencing data and tens of millions of unique TCR sequences. Donor age, sex, ethnicity and CMV serostatus were collected together with the repertoire data. The study used immunosequencing to profile the T cell repertoires of more than 650 subjects and linked those repertoires to cytomegalovirus serostatus. A handful of DR-DQ haplotypes were handled as single units for association and clustering because linkage in the cohort was strong. Among the approximately 430 genotyped donors, about 85% belonged to the genetic ancestry cluster associated with self-reported Caucasian donors. To predict cytomegalovirus infection status, the study brought together high-throughput TCR immunosequencing, statistical association of individual TCRs with disease status, and machine learning. HLA typing included class I and class II loci at four-digit resolution. To decide whether each TCR beta V gene segment behaved as functional or pseudogenic, an earlier analysis of 587 of the donors relied on high-throughput TCR beta sequencing. The number of typed donors differed by locus: roughly 629-640 for A, B, C, DRB1 and DQB1; some 540 for DQA1; fewer than 610 for DPA1; and about 470 for DPB1. On average, roughly 200,000 unique TCR beta nucleotide sequences were sequenced per donor among a few hundred genotyped donors of the cohort, with roughly 19% of those sequences being non-productive. In a later genetic analysis, genome-wide SNP genotypes for about three fifths of the 666 donors were used, and that subset was treated as a discovery cohort. A later analysis re-examined previously published TCR beta repertoires from just over 650 donors and added high-resolution HLA genotyping to investigate patterns of TCR occurrence.

Libraries were prepared through the immunoSEQ multiplex PCR assay. The multiplex PCR relied on a mix of 60 forward primers for TCR Vbeta segments and 13 reverse primers for TCR Jbeta segments. The CDR3 region of rearranged TCR beta genes was amplified from genomic DNA with a multiplex PCR assay. The amplified TCR beta libraries were sequenced on the Illumina HiSeq System as 87-base-pair reads. As for the authors' bioinformatics: A later analysis tallied around 87 million unique TCR beta chains across the 666 repertoires, and 10 million to 11 million of those chains were shared by two or more donors. Raw reads were error-corrected and collapsed into unique sequences by a nearest-neighbor algorithm in which closely related sequences were merged to remove PCR and sequencing errors. Alignment of CDR3 sequences to IMGT reference sequences was used to assign V, D and J gene segments. Each retained sequence needed at least a six-nucleotide match to both a V gene segment and a J gene segment. A rearrangement counted as productive if the CDR3 had no stop codons and remained in frame with V and J, and every other rearrangement counted as non-productive. Following IMGT convention, CDR3 was defined as the stretch from the second conserved V-encoded cysteine to the conserved J-encoded phenylalanine. The earlier analysis of about 500 of the donors excluded sequences that lacked an unambiguous match to a single V gene segment. An earlier analysis of several hundred of the donors classified V segments as functional when productive rearrangements were above 56.7% and as segregating when the standard deviation between donors was above 5%. A statistical classification framework was built to diagnose cytomegalovirus status from the catalog of TCR beta chain sequences. A later analysis assigned V and J genes by comparing TCR nucleotide sequences with IMGT/GENE-DB human TR gene sequences. Using the TCRdist pipeline, a later analysis assigned CDR3 sequences along with most-parsimonious VDJ recombination scenarios. In a later analysis, each TCR beta chain was defined by its CDR3 amino acid sequence together with its V-gene family, and reads lacking a unique V-gene family were excluded. In a later analysis, several hundred highly shared, low-generation-probability nucleotide sequences were removed to address suspected cross-contamination and a sequencing artifact. In a later analysis, a clonal expansion index for each public chain was calculated from normalized within-repertoire ranks of inferred template counts. A later analysis computed generation probabilities with a VDJ recombination model fitted to out-of-frame rearrangements, and checked the results against IGoR. A later analysis scored TCR-TCR, TCR-HLA and TCR-CMV co-occurrence with hypergeometric tests, applying a repertoire-size bias correction to TCR pairs. To estimate false discovery rates, a later analysis permuted the HLA or CMV assignments 20 times. In a later analysis, co-occurring TCRs were grouped with DBSCAN, and TCRdist sequence similarity was added when clustering was performed within HLA-allele-positive subsets. Co-occurrence clustering excluded repertoires with fewer than 30,000 or more than 120,000 public chains, plus five with anomalous nucleotide sharing. Drawn from immuneACCESS, this table holds only the in-frame rearrangements with V and J called that TCRdb kept. Clones are partly lost; checked studies trace under half to an unresolved V gene and leave the rest unexplained. V, J and clone size are taken as reported in that table, and D and trimming were inferred from the DNA itself. The sample table shows roughly 150,000 clones, and about 80% are seen once. 9.7% of the sample rests with the top ten.

V lost 0 bases and J lost 4 bases, and the count of bases not matched to a germline gene is 3. CDR1 MNHEY and CDR2 SVGAGI are derived from the germline V gene. Reading from cysteine to phenylalanine, the CDR3 counts 15 amino acids. Just CDR3 DNA is preserved here, 45 bases in frame from base 1. What the research found in general, with its limitations: In a later analysis, HLA-associated TCR beta chains showed more clonal expansion and lower generation probabilities than non-associated chains that were equally common. A later analysis found that most CMV-associated TCR beta chains appeared HLA-restricted, with HLA associations seemingly driven largely by CMV exposure. The 87-base-pair reads could not distinguish some IMGT-functional V segments, including TRBV6-2 and TRBV6-3, so those segments were excluded. When HLA alleles, especially DR and DQ, strongly co-occurred, attributing TCR associations to individual alleles was difficult. The study listed 150 to 200 TCR beta chains as associated with cytomegalovirus. In a later analysis, several top co-occurrence clusters were reported to appear linked to parvovirus B19, influenza, CMV and Epstein-Barr virus. Sequencing depth was assumed to be roughly uniform across donors in the presence/absence analyses, though that assumption may not hold. In vitro tests confirmed that three of the cytomegalovirus-associated TCR beta chains recognize cytomegalovirus antigens. Cytomegalovirus status was reported to be diagnosed by the classifier with high specificity and sensitivity in both the original and validation cohorts. In a later genetic analysis, a missense DCLRE1C variant was associated with V-gene and J-gene trimming of TCR beta chains, and the association was replicated in an independent cohort. Only TCR beta chains were sequenced in this cohort, and the absence of alpha or paired-chain data limited detectable features. The authors suggested that the approach could potentially be generalized to other disease states and immunological phenotypes. In a later genetic analysis, fewer N-insertions in productive TCRs were reported among donors in an Asian-associated ancestry cluster than the roughly 640-donor mean. Most TCR sequences were seen in very few donors, while some public TCRs were found in many individuals. Because HLA typing was unavailable for some donors at each locus, only the typed subset was used in association tests. Linkage disequilibrium might explain the correlated functional status among segregating V segments, but an unknown experimental factor could not be ruled out. An earlier analysis of approximately 530 of the donors showed that most TCR beta V segments appeared in productive rearrangements either about 90% or about 30% of the time, which broadly matched IMGT annotations. A later analysis associated 17,000 or so TCR beta sequences with specific HLA alleles at a false discovery rate of 0.05. CMV serostatus was the only immune exposure information available for the cohort. The sequencing pipeline was judged likely to have produced a cluster of highly shared sequence variants as a technical artifact. Because counts were too low, approximately 15 rarely observed V segments, including chromosome 9 orphons, were excluded from the earlier analysis of 500 to 700 of the donors. A later analysis found that TCR association rates varied across HLA loci, with DRB1 alleles showing the most associated TCRs and HLA-C alleles the fewest. A further reported finding was that TCR beta sequences accurately predicted the HLA-A and HLA-B alleles for most subjects in the first cohort.

A word on this clone: Its recognized antigen is unknown. No per-base quality is available; no much larger clone lies one base away.

In total, fewer than 750 healthy bone marrow donors made up the cohort. All cohort members were sampled while nominally healthy, although unrecorded immune exposures were likely present. The donor was CMV seropositive and was included in the group of around 300 seropositive cohort members. Every donor gave a peripheral blood sample, and the peripheral blood mononuclear cells from that sample were used for TCR beta sequencing. The Qiagen DNeasy Blood Extraction Kit was used to extract genomic DNA from the blood cell samples. The source of this sequence is a man younger than 35 in good health and CMV-seropositive. The sample comprised PBMCs. The chain uses TRBV6-5 and TRBJ1-1; TRBD1 lines up with 9 middle nucleotides. The nucleotides read TGTGCCAGCAGTTACTCGGGACAGGGTGGCACTGAAGCTTTCTTT. It specifies CASSYSGQGGTEAFF.